This TCR beta chain was sequenced during a study of T cells in Graves' hyperthyroidism and ophthalmopathy. Whole-study results and caveats: Model output signaled ophthalmopathy a median around 6.9 months ahead of onset.

Concerning this clonotype itself: The antigen is not known. At one end, the junction sequence differs from germline, possibly due to a read error.

The CDR3 has 14 residues. Germline V lookup: CDR1 MNHNS, CDR2 SASEGT. The patients, who ranged from 18 to 65 in age, presented with newly diagnosed hyperthyroidism lasting under 2 months. Amplified TCR beta CDR3 regions came from RNA transcripts. An initial round of RT-PCR targeting the TCR CDR3 relied on the HTBI primer set. TCRdb recomputed calls from the multiplex PCR reads with MiXCR, one row per CDR3 protein. In the table there are approximately 740,000 distinct CDR3 sequences, 14% of which are singletons. The chain combines TRBV6-1 with TRBJ1-5, with TRBD1 as a possible D gene (5 bases). Material for sequencing was blood. This TCR was sampled from a woman aged 18 to 35 with Graves' hyperthyroidism. CDR3 amino acids: CAGSHGGSNQPQHF. CDR3 nucleotides: TGTGCCGGCAGTCACGGGGGGTCCAATCAGCCCCAGCATTTT.